These T cell receptor beta chains were read from a single sample in a study of blood T cell repertoires in COVID-19. Only in-frame clones appear in the TCRdb table, and some are missing; sequencing was by immunoSEQ multiplex PCR. The sample has 200,000 to 250,000 clones, approximately 83% seen once. The sample taken for sequencing was peripheral blood. These receptors were obtained from a woman aged 25 to 39 who had recovered from COVID-19. Each CDR3 is given with its conserved first and last residue. A D gene is named only where the DNA matches it firmly. A row's size may be missing; if present it is once, few, many or a size class.

j_call d_call v_call clone_size cdr3_aa cdr3_nt
TRBJ2-7 NA TRBV5-4 NA CASSLDGNYEQYF TGTGCCAGCAGCTTGGACGGTAACTACGAGCAGTACTTC
TRBJ1-6 NA TRBV30 few CAWTLDSTNSPLHF TGTGCCTGGACACTCGACAGTACCAATTCACCCCTCCACTTT
TRBJ1-4 NA TRBV7-7 NA CASSLGGGSGEKLFF TGTGCCAGCAGCTTAGGGGGGGGCTCGGGCGAAAAACTGTTTTTT
TRBJ1-2 NA TRBV11-1 NA CASSLAKGTNYGYTF TGTGCCAGCAGCTTAGCGAAGGGGACTAACTATGGCTACACCTTC
TRBJ2-7 TRBD1 TRBV6-5 NA CASSPGQGQQYF TGTGCCAGCAGTCCAGGACAGGGGCAGCAGTACTTC
TRBJ2-7 TRBD1 TRBV6-2/TRBV6-3 NA CASSYPTTGGEVEQYF TGTGCCAGCAGTTACCCAACGACAGGGGGCGAAGTCGAGCAGTACTTC
TRBJ2-7 NA TRBV13 NA CASSSNTYEQYF TGTGCCAGCAGCTCCAACACCTACGAGCAGTACTTC
TRBJ2-3 NA TRBV9 NA CASSVTGRGIDTQYF TGTGCCAGCAGCGTTACAGGGCGGGGGATAGATACGCAGTATTTT
TRBJ2-5 NA TRBV7-3 few CASSRPGQQETQYF TGTGCCAGCAGCCGGCCTGGACAGCAAGAGACCCAGTACTTC
TRBJ2-3 NA TRBV12-3/TRBV12-4 NA CASSSRRDTQYF TGTGCCAGCAGTTCTAGGCGAGATACGCAGTATTTT